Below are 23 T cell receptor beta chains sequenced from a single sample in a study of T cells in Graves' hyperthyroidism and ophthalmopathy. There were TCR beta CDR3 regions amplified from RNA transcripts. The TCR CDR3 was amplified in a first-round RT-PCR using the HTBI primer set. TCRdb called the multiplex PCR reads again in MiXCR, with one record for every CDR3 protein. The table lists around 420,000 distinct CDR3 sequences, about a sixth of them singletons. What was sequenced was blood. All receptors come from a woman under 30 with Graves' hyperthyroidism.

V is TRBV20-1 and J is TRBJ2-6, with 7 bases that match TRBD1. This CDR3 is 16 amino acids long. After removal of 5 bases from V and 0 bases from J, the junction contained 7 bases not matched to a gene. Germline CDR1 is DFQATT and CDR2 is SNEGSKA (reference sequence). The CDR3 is CSARGDSPSGANVLTF. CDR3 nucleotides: TGCAGTGCTCGAGGGGACAGCCCCTCTGGGGCCAACGTCCTGACTTTC.

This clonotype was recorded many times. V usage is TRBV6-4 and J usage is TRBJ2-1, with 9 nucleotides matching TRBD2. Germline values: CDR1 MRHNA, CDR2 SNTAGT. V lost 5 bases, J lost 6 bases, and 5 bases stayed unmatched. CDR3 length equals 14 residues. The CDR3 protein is CASSIAGEANEQFF. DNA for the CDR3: TGTGCCAGCAGTATAGCGGGGGAGGCCAATGAGCAGTTCTTC.

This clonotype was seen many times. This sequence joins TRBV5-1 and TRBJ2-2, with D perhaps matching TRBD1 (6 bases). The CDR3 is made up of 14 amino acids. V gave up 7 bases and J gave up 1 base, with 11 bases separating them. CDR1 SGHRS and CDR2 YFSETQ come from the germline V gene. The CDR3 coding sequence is TGCGCCAGCGGGGGCGGAGAGAACACCGGGGAGCTGTTTTTT. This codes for CASGGGENTGELFF.

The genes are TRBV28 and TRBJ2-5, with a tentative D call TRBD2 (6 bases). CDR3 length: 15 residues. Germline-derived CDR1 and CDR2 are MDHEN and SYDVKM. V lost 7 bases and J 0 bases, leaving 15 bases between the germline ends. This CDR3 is CASNLRRDYQETQYF. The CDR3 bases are TGTGCCAGCAACTTACGCCGGGACTACCAAGAGACCCAGTACTTC.

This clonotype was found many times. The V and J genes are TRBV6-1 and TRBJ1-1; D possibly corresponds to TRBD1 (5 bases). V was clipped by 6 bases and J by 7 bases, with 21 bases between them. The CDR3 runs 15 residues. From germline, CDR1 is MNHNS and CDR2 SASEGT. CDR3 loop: CASSSRGGTPLEAFF. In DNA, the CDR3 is TGTGCCAGCAGCTCCCGCGGGGGTACACCTCTTGAAGCTTTCTTT.

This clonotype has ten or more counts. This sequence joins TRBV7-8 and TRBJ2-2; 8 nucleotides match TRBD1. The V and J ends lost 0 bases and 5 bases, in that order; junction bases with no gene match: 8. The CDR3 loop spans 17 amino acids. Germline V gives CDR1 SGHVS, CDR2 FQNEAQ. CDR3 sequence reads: CASSLARQGFGTGELFF. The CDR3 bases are TGTGCCAGCAGCTTAGCCCGACAGGGGTTCGGGACCGGGGAGCTGTTTTTT.

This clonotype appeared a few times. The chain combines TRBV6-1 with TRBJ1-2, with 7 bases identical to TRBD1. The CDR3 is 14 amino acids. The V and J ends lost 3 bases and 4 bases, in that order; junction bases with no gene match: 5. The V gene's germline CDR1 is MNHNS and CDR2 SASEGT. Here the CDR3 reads CASSDPGQTYGYTF. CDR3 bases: TGTGCCAGCAGTGACCCGGGACAGACCTATGGCTACACCTTC.

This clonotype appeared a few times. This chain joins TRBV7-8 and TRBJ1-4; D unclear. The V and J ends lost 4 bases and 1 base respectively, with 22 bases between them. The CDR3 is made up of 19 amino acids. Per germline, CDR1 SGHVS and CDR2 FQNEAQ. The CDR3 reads CASSYVEVRGKLTNEKLFF. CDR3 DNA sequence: TGTGCCAGCAGCTACGTCGAAGTGCGGGGAAAATTAACTAATGAAAAACTGTTTTTT.

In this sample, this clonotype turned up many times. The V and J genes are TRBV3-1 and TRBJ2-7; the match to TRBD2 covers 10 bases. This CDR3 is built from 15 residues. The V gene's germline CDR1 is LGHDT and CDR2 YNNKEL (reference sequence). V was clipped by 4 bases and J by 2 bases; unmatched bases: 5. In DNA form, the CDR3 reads TGTGCCAGCAGCCCTACTAGCGGGGACACCTACGAGCAGTACTTC. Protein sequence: CASSPTSGDTYEQYF.

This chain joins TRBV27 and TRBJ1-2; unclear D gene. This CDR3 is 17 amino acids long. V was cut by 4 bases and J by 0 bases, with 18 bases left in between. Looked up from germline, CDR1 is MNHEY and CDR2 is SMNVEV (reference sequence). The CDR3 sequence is CASSSIAESRANYGYTF. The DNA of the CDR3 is TGTGCCAGCAGTTCTATCGCAGAGAGTCGAGCTAACTATGGCTACACCTTC.

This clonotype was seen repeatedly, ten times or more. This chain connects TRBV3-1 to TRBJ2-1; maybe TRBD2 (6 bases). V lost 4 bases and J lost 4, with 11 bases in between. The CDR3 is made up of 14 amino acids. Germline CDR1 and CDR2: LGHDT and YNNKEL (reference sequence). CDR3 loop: CASSLRDPYNEQFF. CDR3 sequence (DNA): TGTGCCAGCAGCCTGCGGGACCCATACAATGAGCAGTTCTTC.

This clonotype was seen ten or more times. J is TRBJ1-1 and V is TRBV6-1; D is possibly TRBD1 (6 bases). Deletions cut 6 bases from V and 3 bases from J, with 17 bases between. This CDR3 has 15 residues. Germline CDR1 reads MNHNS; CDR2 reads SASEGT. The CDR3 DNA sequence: TGTGCCAGCAGGTCTACCGGGACACAGGACACTGAAGCTTTCTTT. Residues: CASRSTGTQDTEAFF.

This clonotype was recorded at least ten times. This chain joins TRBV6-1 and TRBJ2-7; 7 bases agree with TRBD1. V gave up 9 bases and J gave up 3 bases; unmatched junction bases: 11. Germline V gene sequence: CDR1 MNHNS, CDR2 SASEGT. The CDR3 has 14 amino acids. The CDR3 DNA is TGTGCCAGTTCCAGCCGGGACAGACACTACGAGCAGTACTTC. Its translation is CASSSRDRHYEQYF.

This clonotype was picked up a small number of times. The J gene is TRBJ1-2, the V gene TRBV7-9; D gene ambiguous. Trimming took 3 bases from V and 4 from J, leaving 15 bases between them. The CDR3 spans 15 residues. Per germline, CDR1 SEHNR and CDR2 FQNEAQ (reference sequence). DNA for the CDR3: TGTGCCAGCAGCTTCCCAGGCTCAGGCCGCTATGGCTACACCTTC. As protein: CASSFPGSGRYGYTF. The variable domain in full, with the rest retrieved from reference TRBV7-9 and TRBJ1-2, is DTGVSQNPRHKITKRGQNVTFRCDPISEHNRLYWYRQTLGQGPEFLTYFQNEAQLEKSRLLSDRFSAERPKGSFSTLEIQRTEQGDSAMYLCASSFPGSGRYGYTFGSGTRLTVV.

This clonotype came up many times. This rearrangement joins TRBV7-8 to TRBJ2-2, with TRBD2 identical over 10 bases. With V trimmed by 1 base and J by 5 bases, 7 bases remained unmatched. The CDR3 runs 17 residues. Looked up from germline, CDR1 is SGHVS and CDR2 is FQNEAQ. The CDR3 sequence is CASSLDPSGSWTGELFF. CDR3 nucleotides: TGTGCCAGCAGCTTAGACCCTAGCGGGAGTTGGACCGGGGAGCTGTTTTTT.

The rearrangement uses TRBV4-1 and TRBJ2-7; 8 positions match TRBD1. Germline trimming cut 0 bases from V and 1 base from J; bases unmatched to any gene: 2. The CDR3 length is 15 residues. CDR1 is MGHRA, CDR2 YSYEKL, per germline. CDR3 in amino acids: CASSQEHRGSYEQYF. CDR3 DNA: TGCGCCAGCAGCCAAGAGCACAGGGGGTCCTACGAGCAGTACTTC.

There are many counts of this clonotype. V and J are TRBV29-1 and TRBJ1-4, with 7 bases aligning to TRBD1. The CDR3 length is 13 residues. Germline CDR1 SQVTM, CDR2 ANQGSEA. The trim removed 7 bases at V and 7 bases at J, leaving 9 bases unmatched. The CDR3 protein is CSARQGSGEKLFF. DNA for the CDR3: TGCAGCGCCCGACAGGGCTCGGGTGAAAAACTGTTTTTT.

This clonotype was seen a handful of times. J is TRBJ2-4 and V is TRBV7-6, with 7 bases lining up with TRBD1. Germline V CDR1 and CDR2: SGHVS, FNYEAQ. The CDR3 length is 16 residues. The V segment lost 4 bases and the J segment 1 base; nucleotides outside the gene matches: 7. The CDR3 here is CASSSYRRGAKNIQYF. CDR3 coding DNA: TGTGCCAGCAGCTCTTATCGCAGGGGGGCCAAAAACATTCAGTACTTC.

Here the CDR3 DNA reads TGTGCCAGCAGCCCAAAAGGACCAGGAGATAACTATGGCTACACCTTC. This sequence encodes CASSPKGPGDNYGYTF. The chain uses TRBV7-2 and TRBJ1-2; D unclear. V was cut by 5 bases and J by 1 base, with 17 bases left in between. Germline V CDR1 and CDR2: SGHTA, FQGNSA. The length of the CDR3 is 16 residues.

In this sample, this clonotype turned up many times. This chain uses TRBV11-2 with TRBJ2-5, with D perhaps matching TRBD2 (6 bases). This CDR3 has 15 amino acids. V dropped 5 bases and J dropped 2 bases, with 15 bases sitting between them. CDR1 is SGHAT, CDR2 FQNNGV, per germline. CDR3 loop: CASSGRLPGQETQYF. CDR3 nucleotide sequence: TGTGCCAGCAGCGGGAGGTTGCCGGGACAAGAGACCCAGTACTTC.

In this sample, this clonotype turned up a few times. CDR3 loop: CASSTSKAEGWWEQYF. For the CDR3, the DNA is TGTGCCAGTAGTACGTCAAAGGCAGAGGGGTGGTGGGAGCAGTACTTC. J is TRBJ2-7 and V is TRBV19; D possibly matches TRBD1 or TRBD2 (5 bases each). Trimming took 4 bases from V and 7 from J, leaving 23 bases between them. CDR3 length: 16 amino acids. The germline V gene encodes CDR1 LNHDA and CDR2 SQIVND (reference sequence).

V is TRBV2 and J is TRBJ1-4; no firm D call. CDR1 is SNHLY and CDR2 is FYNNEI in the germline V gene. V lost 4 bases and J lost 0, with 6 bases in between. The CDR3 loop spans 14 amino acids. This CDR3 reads CASSVHTTNEKLFF. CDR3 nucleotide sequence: TGTGCCAGCAGTGTCCACACAACTAATGAAAAACTGTTTTTT.

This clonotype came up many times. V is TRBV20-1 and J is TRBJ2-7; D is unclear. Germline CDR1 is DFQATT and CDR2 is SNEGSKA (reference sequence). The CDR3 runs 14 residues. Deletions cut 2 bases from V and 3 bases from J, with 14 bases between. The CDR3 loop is CSARNSNSGYEQYF. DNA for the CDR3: TGCAGTGCTAGAAACTCCAACTCCGGCTACGAGCAGTACTTC.